This T cell receptor (beta chain) was retrieved from a study of CD8 T cells in ankylosing spondylitis (dated by TCRdb to the late 2010s). About the study as a whole: The study set out to find disease-linked TCR variants by profiling T cell receptor beta repertoires in ankylosing spondylitis patients and healthy donors. The whole study cohort included 108 healthy donors and roughly 24 ankylosing spondylitis patients. Peripheral blood samples were taken, and synovial fluid was additionally collected from ankylosing spondylitis patients. Points the paper makes about the study in general: The disease-linked clones showed a CD8+ phenotype and occurred at relatively low frequencies in peripheral blood. Some TCR beta motif variants had previously been reported in synovial fluid and blood of reactive arthritis patients, which suggested common disease-initiation mechanisms. According to the report, matched synovial fluid samples from ankylosing spondylitis patients were significantly enriched for the disease-linked clones. A TCR beta motif of fewer than 10 highly homologous amino acid variants appeared characteristic of blood from ankylosing spondylitis patients.

Sequencing took place on an Illumina HiSeq 2500. Quantitative 5'-RACE with molecular barcodes was used to prepare TCR beta libraries. On the authors' methods: A new computational method based on a probabilistic model of VDJ rearrangement was used to identify disease-linked TCR variants. Starting from the raw public reads, TCRdb applied fastp trimming at Q25, assembled clones with MiXCR and retained in-frame beta chains. Rows matching on CDR3 protein sequence are summarized as one entry with the most common DNA and genes. The V and J calls, along with clone size, are taken from TCRdb and not from the paper's own processing. Counted in this sample were approximately 260,000 distinct CDR3 sequences; around 7.8% of them appeared once. 6.8% of the sample comes from the top ten. This clonotype has at least ten counts. Its antigen remains unidentified. No clone much larger than this one lies a single base away; base qualities are absent.

Spanning cysteine to phenylalanine, the CDR3 consists of 13 amino acids. CDR3 DNA only is kept here, 39 bases in frame from base 1. V loses 0 bases, J loses 4 bases, and the germline ends lie 4 bases apart. From a lookup of the germline V gene (reference sequence), CDR1 and CDR2 are MNHEY and SMNVEV. The source material was blood, either unsorted or a sorted T cell fraction (not recorded which). The TCR was taken from a male donor with ankylosing spondylitis or in good health (not recorded which). The rearrangement joined TRBV27 to TRBJ1-5; the D gene remains uncertain. At the DNA level, the sequence is TGTGCCAGCAGTTTATCGCGTAATCAGCCCCAGCATTTT. It translates to CASSLSRNQPQHF.